These 19 T cell receptor beta chains were sequenced from one sample in a study of early T cells in non-severe SARS-CoV-2 infection. Each CDR3 protein is one row after TCRdb ran MiXCR on the 5' RACE reads. In the table there are just over 60,000 distinct CDR3 sequences, less than 10% of which are singletons. The source material was whole blood. Receptors originate from an adult who was a healthcare worker with PCR-confirmed SARS-CoV-2 infection or an uninfected control (not recorded which).

J is TRBJ2-7 and V is TRBV28, with TRBD1 matching over 9 bases. Germline trimming cut 5 bases from V and 3 bases from J; bases unmatched to any gene: 5. Germline loops: CDR1 MDHEN, CDR2 SYDVKM. The CDR3 spans 14 residues. This CDR3 reads CASSTGTGRYEQYV. CDR3 in DNA: TGTGCCAGCAGTACCGGGACAGGGCGCTACGAGCAGTACGTC.

The chain combines TRBV7-2 with TRBJ2-4; tentatively, D is TRBD1 (6 bases). Trimming stripped 1 base from V and 1 base from J, with 11 bases between. Germline V lookup: CDR1 SGHTA, CDR2 FQGNSA. CDR3 length equals 16 residues. The CDR3 sequence: CASSLEQGFAKNIQYF. CDR3 DNA: TGTGCCAGCAGCTTAGAACAGGGATTTGCCAAAAACATTCAGTACTTC.

This clonotype turned up a few times. V usage is TRBV7-2 and J usage is TRBJ2-1; 10 positions match TRBD2. The junction had 7 bases not matched to a gene; V was cut back by 5 bases and J by 6 bases. Germline V lookup: CDR1 SGHTA, CDR2 FQGNSA. This CDR3 has 15 amino acids. CDR3 loop: CASSSLAGASNEQFF. CDR3 bases: TGTGCCAGCAGCAGTCTAGCGGGGGCTTCCAATGAGCAGTTCTTC.

This clonotype was seen repeatedly, ten times or more. This rearrangement joins TRBV7-3 to TRBJ1-1; the D gene is possibly TRBD1 (5 bases). V lost 7 bases, J lost 3 bases, and 15 bases lay in between. From germline, CDR1 is SGHTA and CDR2 FQGTGA. This CDR3 is 14 amino acids long. The CDR3 loop is CASKMAPGDTEAFF. The CDR3, as DNA: TGTGCCAGCAAAATGGCCCCGGGGGACACTGAAGCTTTCTTT.

The rearrangement uses TRBV3-1 and TRBJ2-5; TRBD2 aligns across 7 bases. The CDR3 consists of 14 residues. CDR1 and CDR2 (germline): LGHDT, YNNKEL (reference sequence). With V trimmed by 3 bases and J by 1 base, 2 bases remained unmatched. This chain's CDR3 is CASSHSGAQETQYF. CDR3 DNA: TGTGCCAGCAGCCACAGCGGGGCCCAAGAGACCCAGTACTTC.

The V and J genes are TRBV7-2 and TRBJ2-1, with 9 bases lining up with TRBD2. This CDR3 comprises 17 residues. V shed 1 base, J shed 9 bases, and the junction held 13 bases outside the gene matches. Germline V lookup: CDR1 SGHTA, CDR2 FQGNSA. As DNA, the CDR3 is TGTGCCAGCAGCTTAGTGGCCACTAGCGGGCCCGGGCTTGAGCAGTTCTTC. It yields the protein CASSLVATSGPGLEQFF.

At least ten counts were recorded for this clonotype. The V call is TRBV5-1, the J call TRBJ2-3, with TRBD1 matching over 7 bases. The CDR3 length is 12 residues. Germline-derived CDR1 and CDR2 are SGHRS and YFSETQ. V lost 4 bases, J lost 11 bases, and 7 bases stayed unmatched. CDR3 loop: CASSTGTDLQYF. CDR3 nucleotide sequence: TGCGCCAGCAGCACCGGGACAGACCTGCAGTATTTT.

This clonotype came up a few times. This sequence joins TRBV20-1 and TRBJ1-6, with a weak D call TRBD1 (6 bases). V was cut by 0 bases and J by 4 bases, with 10 bases left in between. From germline, CDR1 is DFQATT and CDR2 SNEGSKA (reference sequence). This CDR3 spans 15 amino acids. CDR3 bases: TGCAGTGCTAGAGATATGGGACATTATAATTCACCCCTCCACTTT. Its translation: CSARDMGHYNSPLHF.

This clonotype occurred a few times. The gene calls are TRBV30 and TRBJ2-4; tentatively, D is TRBD2 (5 bases). V shed 0 bases and J shed 7 bases, with 7 bases lying between them. The germline CDR1 and CDR2 sequences are GTSNPN and SVGIG (reference sequence). The CDR3 loop spans 12 amino acids. CDR3 sequence: CAWSVRRNIQYF. The CDR3 DNA reads TGTGCCTGGAGTGTACGGAGGAACATTCAGTACTTC.

The chain employs TRBV3-1 and TRBJ1-4; no reliable D call. Trimming took off 4 bases at V and 13 bases at J, with 16 bases between the two ends. The CDR3 extends over 13 amino acids. Per germline, CDR1 LGHDT and CDR2 YNNKEL (reference sequence). This CDR3 reads CASSLSVSAGLFF. CDR3 DNA sequence: TGTGCCAGCAGCCTCTCCGTATCGGCAGGACTGTTTTTT.

This clonotype showed up many times. The chain employs TRBV24-1 and TRBJ2-3; 9 nucleotides match TRBD2. Germline CDR1 and CDR2: KGHDR and SFDVKD. The CDR3 consists of 16 residues. The ends lost 4 bases at V and 3 bases at J; junction bases unmatched: 7. The CDR3 loop reads CATSDPSGEVTDTQYF. As DNA, the CDR3 is TGTGCCACCAGTGACCCTAGCGGGGAGGTGACAGATACGCAGTATTTT.

The chain uses TRBV20-1 and TRBJ2-4; either TRBD1 or TRBD2 may supply D (5 bases each). V lost 3 bases, J lost 4 bases, and 10 bases lay in between. Germline V gene sequence: CDR1 DFQATT, CDR2 SNEGSKA (reference sequence). There are 13 residues in the CDR3. CDR3: CSASDGGKNIQYF. Written as DNA, the CDR3 is TGCAGTGCTAGTGATGGGGGTAAAAACATTCAGTACTTC.

The rearrangement uses TRBV7-2 and TRBJ2-1; D may be TRBD1 or TRBD2 (5 bases each). This CDR3 is 16 amino acids long. Looked up from germline, CDR1 is SGHTA and CDR2 is FQGNSA. V was clipped by 7 bases and J by 4 bases, with 20 bases between them. For the CDR3, the DNA is TGTGCCAGCATCTCCTCCCTCGGGGCCAGATACAATGAGCAGTTCTTC. Its protein product is CASISSLGARYNEQFF.

The table lists this clonotype with many counts. The V call is TRBV7-3, the J call TRBJ2-3; unclear D gene. Trimming removed 2 bases from V and 2 bases from J, with 11 bases in between. The CDR3 is 15 amino acids. In germline, CDR1 is SGHTA, CDR2 FQGTGA. The CDR3 protein is CASSLLGDSTDTQYF. Here the CDR3 DNA reads TGTGCCAGCAGCTTATTAGGAGACTCCACAGATACGCAGTATTTT.

This clonotype occurred a few times. The chain carries TRBV27 and TRBJ2-2; 8 bases match TRBD2. The junction had 6 bases not matched to a gene; V was cut back by 3 bases and J by 3 bases. The CDR3 has 16 amino acids. Looked up from germline, CDR1 is MNHEY and CDR2 is SMNVEV (reference sequence). This CDR3 reads CASSFLSGGDTGELFF. For the CDR3, the DNA is TGTGCCAGCAGTTTCTTGAGCGGGGGCGACACCGGGGAGCTGTTTTTT.

This rearrangement joins TRBV18 to TRBJ1-2, with 9 nucleotides matching TRBD1. From germline, CDR1 is KGHSH and CDR2 LQKENI. V lost 1 base, J lost 3 bases, and 9 bases stayed unmatched. The CDR3 covers 17 residues. The CDR3 sequence: CASSPRSGQGIDYGYTF. In nucleotides, the CDR3 is TGTGCCAGCTCACCACGAAGCGGACAGGGGATTGACTATGGCTACACCTTC.

This clonotype has just a few counts. This chain uses TRBV28 with TRBJ1-1, with D hard to call. This CDR3 has 12 amino acids. Trimming left V 6 bases short and J 4 bases short, with 9 bases between. CDR1 is MDHEN and CDR2 is SYDVKM in the germline V gene. The CDR3 bases are TGTGCCAGCAGGGAGGGAGGCACTGAAGCTTTCTTT. Translated, it gives CASREGGTEAFF.

The sample holds a few counts of this clonotype. This sequence joins TRBV2 and TRBJ1-1; D might be TRBD1 (5 bases). The CDR3 is 13 residues long. The germline CDR1 and CDR2 sequences are SNHLY and FYNNEI. V was cut by 6 bases and J by 5 bases, with 13 bases left in between. The CDR3 DNA sequence: TGTGCCAGCAGGATCAGGGTCGAGACTGAAGCTTTCTTT. It translates to CASRIRVETEAFF.

The chain is built from TRBV30 and TRBJ2-7; D is unclear. V was pared by 2 bases and J by 6 bases, with 8 bases between. Germline V CDR1 and CDR2: GTSNPN, SVGIG (reference sequence). The CDR3 contains 11 residues. CDR3: CAWSQQGEQYV. The CDR3 bases are TGTGCCTGGAGTCAGCAAGGCGAGCAGTACGTC.